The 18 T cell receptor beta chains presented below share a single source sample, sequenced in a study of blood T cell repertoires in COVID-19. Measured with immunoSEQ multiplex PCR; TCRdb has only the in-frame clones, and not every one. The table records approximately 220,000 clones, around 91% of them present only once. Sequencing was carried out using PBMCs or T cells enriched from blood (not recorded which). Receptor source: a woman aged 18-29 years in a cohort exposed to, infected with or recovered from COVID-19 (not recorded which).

The CDR3 DNA sequence: TGCGCCAGCGAGCAGGGTCCAGTGGCAGAGACTGAAGCTTTCTTT. Its translation: CASEQGPVAETEAFF. The rearrangement joins TRBV5-1 to TRBJ1-1, with D perhaps matching TRBD1 (5 bases). The V end lost 7 bases, the J end lost 5 bases, and 21 bases lay between the germline ends. Germline V CDR1 and CDR2: SGHRS, YFSETQ. The CDR3 runs 15 residues.

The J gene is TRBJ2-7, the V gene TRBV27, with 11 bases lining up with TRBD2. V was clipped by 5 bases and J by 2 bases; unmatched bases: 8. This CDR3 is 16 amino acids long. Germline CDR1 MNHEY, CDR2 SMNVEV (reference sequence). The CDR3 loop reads CASSPPSLAGAYEQYF. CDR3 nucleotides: TGTGCCAGCAGTCCGCCCTCACTAGCGGGAGCCTACGAGCAGTACTTC.

In DNA form, the CDR3 reads TGCGCCAGCAGCCAAGGTCCAGGGCGAAGAGAGACCCAGTACTTC. It encodes CASSQGPGRRETQYF. J is TRBJ2-5 and V is TRBV4-1, with D possibly being TRBD1 (5 bases). This CDR3 region has 15 residues. The germline V and J ends were trimmed by 1 base and 4 bases, with 13 bases remaining between them. The germline CDR1 and CDR2 sequences are MGHRA and YSYEKL.

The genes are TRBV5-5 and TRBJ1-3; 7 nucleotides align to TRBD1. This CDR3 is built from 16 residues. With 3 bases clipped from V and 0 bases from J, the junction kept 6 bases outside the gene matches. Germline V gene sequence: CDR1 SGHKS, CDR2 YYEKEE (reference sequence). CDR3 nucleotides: TGTGCCAGCAGCTGGACCGGGACAGACTCTGGAAACACCATATATTTT. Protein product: CASSWTGTDSGNTIYF.

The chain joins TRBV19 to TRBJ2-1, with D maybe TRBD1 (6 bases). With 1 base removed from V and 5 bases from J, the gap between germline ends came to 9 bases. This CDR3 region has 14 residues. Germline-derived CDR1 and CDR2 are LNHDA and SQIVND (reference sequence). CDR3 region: CASSIASGDNEQFF. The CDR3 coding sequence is TGTGCCAGTAGTATAGCGTCAGGGGACAATGAGCAGTTCTTC.

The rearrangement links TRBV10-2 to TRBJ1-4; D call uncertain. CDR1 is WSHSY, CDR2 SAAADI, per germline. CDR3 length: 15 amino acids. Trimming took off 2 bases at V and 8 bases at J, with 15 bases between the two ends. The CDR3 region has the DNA TGCGCCAGCAGTGAGGGCAGCCTAGGAGGCGAAAAACTGTTTTTT. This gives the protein CASSEGSLGGEKLFF.

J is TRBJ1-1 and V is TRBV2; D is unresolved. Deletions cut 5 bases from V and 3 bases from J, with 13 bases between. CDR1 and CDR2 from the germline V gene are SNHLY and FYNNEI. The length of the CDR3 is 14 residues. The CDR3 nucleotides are TGTGCCAGCAGTACTGAGGGTCTCGACACTGAAGCTTTCTTT. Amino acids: CASSTEGLDTEAFF.

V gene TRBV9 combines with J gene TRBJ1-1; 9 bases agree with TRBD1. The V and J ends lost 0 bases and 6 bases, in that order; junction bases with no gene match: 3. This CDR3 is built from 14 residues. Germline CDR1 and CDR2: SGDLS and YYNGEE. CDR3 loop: CASSVVTGGAEAFF. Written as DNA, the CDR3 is TGTGCCAGCAGCGTAGTGACAGGGGGGGCTGAAGCTTTCTTT.

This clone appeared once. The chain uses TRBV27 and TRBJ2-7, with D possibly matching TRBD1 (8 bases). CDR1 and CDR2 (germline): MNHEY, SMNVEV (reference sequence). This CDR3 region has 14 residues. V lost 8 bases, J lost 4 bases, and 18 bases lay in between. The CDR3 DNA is TGTGCCAGCGCCCCCGAACAGGGGGGGTACGAGCAGTACTTC. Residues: CASAPEQGGYEQYF.

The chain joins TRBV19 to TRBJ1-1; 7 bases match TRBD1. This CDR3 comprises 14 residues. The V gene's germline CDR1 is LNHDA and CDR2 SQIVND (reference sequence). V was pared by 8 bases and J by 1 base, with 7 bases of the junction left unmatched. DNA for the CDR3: TGTGCCAGTTCCTTGAGGGACAGGAACACTGAAGCTTTCTTT. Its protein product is CASSLRDRNTEAFF. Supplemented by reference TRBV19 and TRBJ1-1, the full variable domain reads DGGITQSPKYLFRKEGQNVTLSCEQNLNHDAMYWYRQDPGQGLRLIYYSQIVNDFQKGDIAEGYSVSREKKESFPLTVTSAQKNPTAFYLCASSLRDRNTEAFFGQGTRLTVV.

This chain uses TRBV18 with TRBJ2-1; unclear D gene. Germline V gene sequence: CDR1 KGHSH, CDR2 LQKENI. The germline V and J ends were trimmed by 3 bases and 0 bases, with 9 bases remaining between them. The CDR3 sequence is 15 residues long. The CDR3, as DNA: TGTGCCAGCTCACCCGCGGCTGCCTCCTACAATGAGCAGTTCTTC. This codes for CASSPAAASYNEQFF.

The CDR3 bases are TGTGCCACCAGCAGAGGCGGGACAGCCACCGGGGAGCTGTTTTTT. Protein product: CATSRGGTATGELFF. V gene TRBV15 combines with J gene TRBJ2-2; D may be TRBD1 (7 bases). V dropped 1 base and J dropped 4 bases, with 10 bases sitting between them. CDR1 and CDR2 from the germline V gene are LNHNV and YYDKDF (reference sequence). The CDR3 length is 15 residues.

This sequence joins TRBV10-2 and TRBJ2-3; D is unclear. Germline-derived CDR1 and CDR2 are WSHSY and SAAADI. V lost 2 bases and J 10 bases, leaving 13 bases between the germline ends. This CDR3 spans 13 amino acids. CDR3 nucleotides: TGCGCCAGCAGTGAGATGAGAACCAAACCGCAGTATTTT. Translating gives CASSEMRTKPQYF.

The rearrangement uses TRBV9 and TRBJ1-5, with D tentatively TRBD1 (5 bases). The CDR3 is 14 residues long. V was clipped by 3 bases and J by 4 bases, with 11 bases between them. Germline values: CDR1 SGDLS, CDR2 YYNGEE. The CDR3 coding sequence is TGTGCCAGCAGCGCACAACAGGATAATCAGCCCCAGCATTTT. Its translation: CASSAQQDNQPQHF.

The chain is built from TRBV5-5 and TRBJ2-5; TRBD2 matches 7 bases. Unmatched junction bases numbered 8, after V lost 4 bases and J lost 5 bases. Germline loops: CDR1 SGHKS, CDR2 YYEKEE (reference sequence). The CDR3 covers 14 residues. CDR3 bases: TGTGCCAGCAGCCTAGCGGTGGGAGGGGAGACCCAGTACTTC. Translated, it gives CASSLAVGGETQYF.

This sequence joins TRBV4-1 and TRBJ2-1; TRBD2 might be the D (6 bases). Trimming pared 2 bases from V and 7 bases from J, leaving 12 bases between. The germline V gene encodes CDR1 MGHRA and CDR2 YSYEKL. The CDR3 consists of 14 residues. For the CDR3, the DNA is TGCGCCAGCAGCCAACGAGGAGGGAGGAATGAGCAGTTCTTC. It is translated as CASSQRGGRNEQFF.

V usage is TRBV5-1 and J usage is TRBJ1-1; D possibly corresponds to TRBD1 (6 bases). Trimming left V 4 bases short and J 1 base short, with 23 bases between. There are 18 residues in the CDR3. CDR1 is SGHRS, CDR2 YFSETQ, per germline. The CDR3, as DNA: TGCGCCAGCAGCCAATTTACAGGGACGGAAGTTGGGAACACTGAAGCTTTCTTT. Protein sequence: CASSQFTGTEVGNTEAFF.

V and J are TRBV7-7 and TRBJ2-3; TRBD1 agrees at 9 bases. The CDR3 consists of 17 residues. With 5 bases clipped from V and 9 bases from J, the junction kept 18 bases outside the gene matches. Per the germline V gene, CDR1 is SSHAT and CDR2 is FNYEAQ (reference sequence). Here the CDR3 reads CASSPLPRGQGTGTQYF. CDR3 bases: TGTGCCAGCAGCCCACTACCGAGGGGACAGGGAACGGGAACGCAGTATTTT.